The rows below give T cell receptor beta chains drawn from one sample of a study of graft-versus-host responses after intestinal transplantation. Using immunoSEQ multiplex PCR, the repertoire was profiled, and TCRdb retains in-frame clones only, with some absent. Of about 7,400 clones listed, approximately 74% were seen once; the top ten hold approximately 9.6%. Specimen: ileum tissue, collected 450 to 480 days after transplant. These receptors all come from a human patient who received an intestinal transplant, so some T cells may come from the graft donor. Both conserved end residues are part of each CDR3. The D gene is left open where the match is weak. Not all rows give a size; the values are once, few, many and, for expanded clones, a class.

D gene	V gene	clone size	CDR3 length	J gene	CDR3 protein	CDR3 DNA
TRBD1	TRBV11-1	-	17	TRBJ1-2	CASSLDLVWTGGEGYTF	TGTGCCAGCAGCTTAGATCTGGTGTGGACAGGTGGTGAGGGCTACACCTTC
-	TRBV4-1	-	15	TRBJ1-5	CASSGGQGSNQPQHF	TGCGCCAGCAGCGGGGGACAAGGGAGCAATCAGCCCCAGCATTTT
-	TRBV5-1	-	14	TRBJ1-5	CASSVDSFNQPQHF	TGCGCCAGCAGCGTGGACAGCTTCAATCAGCCCCAGCATTTT
-	TRBV6-6	-	15	TRBJ1-5	CASSSLNRAGQPQHF	TGTGCCAGCAGTTCACTTAACAGGGCAGGTCAGCCCCAGCATTTT
-	TRBV9	-	15	TRBJ2-5	CASSETLGWKETQYF	TGTGCCAGCAGCGAAACGCTAGGTTGGAAAGAGACCCAGTACTTC
-	TRBV27	-	15	TRBJ1-5	CASSILGGAGQPQHF	TGTGCCAGCAGTATACTAGGGGGGGCCGGGCAGCCCCAGCATTTT
-	TRBV4-1	-	18	TRBJ1-2	CASSQVTGWVNPNYGYTF	TGCGCCAGCAGCCAAGTTACAGGGTGGGTTAATCCTAACTATGGCTACACCTTC
TRBD2	TRBV9	once	16	TRBJ2-3	CASSVGASGAPDTQYF	TGTGCCAGCAGCGTAGGGGCCAGCGGGGCCCCAGATACGCAGTATTTT
-	TRBV7-2	-	17	TRBJ2-1	CASSLGALPTPDNEQFF	TGTGCCAGCAGCTTAGGGGCGTTACCAACCCCCGACAATGAGCAGTTCTTC
TRBD2	TRBV7-6	few	19	TRBJ2-2	CASSLGSLLASLNTGELFF	TGTGCCAGCAGCTTAGGCTCCCTACTAGCGTCCCTAAACACCGGGGAGCTGTTTTTT
TRBD2	TRBV4-2	-	16	TRBJ2-3	CASSPTGTRGADTQYF	TGTGCCAGCAGCCCTACCGGGACTAGGGGAGCAGATACGCAGTATTTT
TRBD2	TRBV29-1	few	13	TRBJ2-5	CSVAGEGVETQYF	TGCAGCGTCGCGGGGGAGGGTGTAGAGACCCAGTACTTC
-	TRBV5-1	-	14	TRBJ1-4	CASSLGDNDEKLFF	TGCGCCAGCAGCTTGGGGGACAACGATGAAAAACTGTTTTTT
-	TRBV27	few	13	TRBJ1-1	CASSLGENTEAFF	TGTGCCAGCAGTTTGGGGGAGAACACTGAAGCTTTCTTT
-	TRBV13	few	13	TRBJ1-1	CASTQGPNTEAFF	TGTGCCAGCACTCAAGGACCGAACACTGAAGCTTTCTTT
-	TRBV6-1	-	13	TRBJ2-5	CASTLENEETQYF	TGTGCCAGCACCCTCGAGAATGAAGAGACCCAGTACTTC
TRBD1	TRBV5-4	-	15	TRBJ2-1	CASIPGQGSYNEQFF	TGTGCCAGCATCCCGGGACAGGGTTCCTACAATGAGCAGTTCTTC
TRBD1	TRBV27	-	12	TRBJ1-1	CASSTGGTEAFF	TGTGCCAGCAGTACAGGGGGCACTGAAGCTTTCTTT
-	TRBV5-1	-	18	TRBJ2-6	CASRSQVVGSAGANVLTF	TGCGCCAGCCGATCTCAGGTGGTAGGTTCCGCTGGGGCCAACGTCCTGACTTTC